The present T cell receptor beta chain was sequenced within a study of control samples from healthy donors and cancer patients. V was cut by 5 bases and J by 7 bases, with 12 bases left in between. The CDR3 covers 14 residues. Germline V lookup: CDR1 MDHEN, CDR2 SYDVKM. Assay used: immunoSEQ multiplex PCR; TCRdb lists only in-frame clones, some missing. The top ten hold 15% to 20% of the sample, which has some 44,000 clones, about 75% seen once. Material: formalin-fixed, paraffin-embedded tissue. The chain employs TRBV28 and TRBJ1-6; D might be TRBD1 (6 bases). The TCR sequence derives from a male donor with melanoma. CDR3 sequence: CASSRGGTNSPLHF. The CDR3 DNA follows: TGTGCCAGCAGTCGAGGGGGTACAAATTCACCCCTCCACTTT.